This TCR beta chain appears in the sequencing data of a study of regulatory T cells in long-lasting Graves disease (dated by TCRdb to 2020 to 2022). Looking at the study overall: Persistent Graves' disease meant more than 5 years of antithyroid drug treatment with TSH receptor autoantibodies that stayed positive. A total of roughly 35 samples were covered by TCR sequencing, comprising some 13 persistent and approximately 20 newly diagnosed Graves' disease patients. Persistent Graves' disease patients were compared with newly diagnosed Graves' disease patients by peripheral blood TCR sequencing and RNA sequencing. The study was conducted in China and was registered as a clinical trial. On average, persistent Graves' disease patients in the clinical cohort had been on antithyroid drugs for around 9.5 years.

The CDR3 runs 19 residues from the cysteine to the phenylalanine. This entry keeps only the CDR3 DNA: 57 bases, framed from base 1. For this chain, trimming is 6 bases at the V end and 10 bases at the J end, and the number of junction bases without a gene match is 24. The germline V gene sets CDR1 to SGHAT and CDR2 to FQNNGV. General findings and caveats noted by the study authors: TRBV28, TRBJ1-2 and TRBJ2-5 were preferentially used in persistent disease, while TRBV20-1 and TRBJ2-1 were favored in newly diagnosed disease. The study examined only peripheral blood because the primary lesion, thyroid tissue, could not be accessed. The small sample size was acknowledged by the authors as a limitation that may reduce accuracy. Persistent patients shared more public clonotypes among themselves (2,741) than newly diagnosed patients did (approximately 970). Lower TCR Shannon entropy and fewer highly expanded clones were observed in persistent Graves' disease patients than in newly diagnosed patients, which suggested clonal expansion. Sequencing and analysis were restricted to the TCR beta chain.

The time point label, read with the paper, signifies: persistent/refractory GD, antithyroid drugs over 5 years with positive TRAb. For both TCR sequencing and RNA sequencing, RNA was extracted from PBMCs in TRIzol. The diagnosis of Graves' disease was made according to American Thyroid Association guidelines. The patients came from an endocrinology department in Xi'an, China. From each patient, around 9 milliliters of peripheral blood was collected into an EDTA anticoagulant tube. Ficoll Paque Plus density gradient separation was used to isolate PBMCs, and no further T cell sorting was done. RNA quality was checked with an Agilent 2100 Bioanalyzer and agarose gel, and concentration with a NanoDrop 2000. In this sample, this clonotype turned up many times. Its antigen is not yet known. Base qualities were left out, and no much larger clone turns up one base away. Preparation of the library involved multiplex PCR. Sequencing was carried out with an Illumina HiSeq 4000. TCR beta libraries were built with iRepertoire HTBI primers and Arm-PCR amplification of CDR3 regions. Before sequencing, the PCR products underwent gel purification. As for how the authors treated the data: Across samples, some 62 TRBV and 15 or so TRBJ segments were identified and used for gene usage analysis of CDR3 amino acid clonotypes. COPE and FqMerger were used to merge the filtered high-quality paired reads into contigs. Contigs were aligned with BLAST to IMGT TRBV, TRBD and TRBJ reference genes, and CDR3 was defined per IMGT. Highly expanded clones were defined as clonotypes with a frequency above 0.1%. Shannon entropy was used to measure repertoire diversity, and the Gini coefficient was used to measure V-J evenness. A clonotype found in more than one individual was treated as public. In-frame beta chains were kept once TCRdb had trimmed the public reads at Q25 with fastp and called clones with MiXCR. Identical CDR3 protein sequences are pooled into one entry, listed with their most common genes and DNA. In this record, the V and J calls reflect TCRdb's handling and not the investigators' own analysis. For this sample there are about 400,000 distinct CDR3 sequences; 20% to 25% appear just once. Around 20% of the sample belongs to the ten largest clones.

Sample: peripheral blood mononuclear cells (PBMCs), taken when the disease was refractory, from a patient treated with antithyroid drugs. The clonotype comes from a female donor with Graves disease. Rearrangement joined TRBV11-2 to TRBJ1-6; 7 bases in the middle match TRBD1. The CDR3 reads CASRSGKPGDRVKDSPLHF. The nucleotide sequence is TGTGCCAGCAGATCAGGCAAACCAGGTGACAGGGTTAAGGACTCACCCCTCCACTTT.